The subject of this entry is one TCR beta chain. Its target is unknown. RNA amounts of roughly 0.45 to 1 ug underwent reverse transcription with random hexamers. Coverage of TCR beta CDR3 amplification by immunoSEQ multiplex PCR extended to 54 Vbeta and 13 Jbeta. MiXCR was run by TCRdb on the immunoSEQ multiplex PCR reads, yielding one entry per CDR3 protein. The table lists 100,000 to 150,000 distinct CDR3 sequences, 80% to 85% of them singletons. This specimen belongs to a study of CD8 T cells in Susac syndrome. V shed 3 bases and J shed 4 bases, with 13 bases lying between them. Germline-derived CDR1 and CDR2 are SNHLY and FYNNEI. This CDR3 spans 15 amino acids. Study results and limitations: The TCR sequencing and HLA analysis in the study involved a relatively small number of individuals, as the study acknowledged.

Sequenced sample: CD8+ T cells from PBMCs. This receptor was taken from a human donor with multiple sclerosis. The gene calls are TRBV2 and TRBJ2-4; D remains ambiguous. CDR3 residues: CASSDSRDTKNIQYF. In nucleotides, the CDR3 is TGTGCCAGCAGTGATTCTCGAGACACAAAAAACATTCAGTACTTC. The full variable domain, rest sourced from reference TRBV2 and TRBJ2-4, is EPEVTQTPSHQVTQMGQEVILRCVPISNHLYFYWYRQILGQKVEFLVSFYNNEISEKSEIFDDQFSVERPDGSNFTLKIRSTKLEDSAMYFCASSDSRDTKNIQYFGAGTRLSVL.